Described below is a single T cell receptor (beta chain) sequence and its context. V was clipped by 4 bases and J by 2 bases; unmatched bases: 5. This CDR3 contains 16 residues. Germline lookup yields CDR1 SGHDT and CDR2 YYEEEE. TCRdb keeps only in-frame clones here, not all; method: immunoSEQ multiplex PCR. The sample records fewer than 55,000 clones, 75% to 90% being singletons. The sample belongs to a study of OX40 agonist ivuxolimab in advanced cancers. This sample comprised CD4+ or CD8+ T cells sorted from blood, obtained in a trial of the OX40 agonist ivuxolimab. The clonotype was recovered from an adult with an advanced solid tumor such as melanoma, head and neck, liver or kidney cancer. The gene calls are TRBV5-6 and TRBJ2-3, with 12 nucleotides matching TRBD2. The chain's CDR3 is CASSRTSGASTDTQYF. CDR3 bases: TGTGCCAGCAGCAGGACTAGCGGGGCCTCCACAGATACGCAGTATTTT.